This T cell receptor beta chain was identified during a study of radiation and T cells in renal cell carcinoma. Whole-study results and caveats: In blood, top tumor clones expanded by 2 weeks, shrinking by 4.

This CDR3 comprises 16 residues. The V gene end was trimmed by 3 bases and the J gene end by 3 bases; junction bases not matched to a gene: 8. Time point in this sample: blood 2 weeks post-SBRT. Treatment meaning: 15 Gy SBRT to primary tumor, nephrectomy 4 weeks later. The patient's renal cell carcinoma had clear cell pathology. The table lists this clone with a few counts. Its antigen is not known. Profiling relied on immunoSEQ multiplex PCR, and the TCRdb table lists in-frame clones only, not all of them. The repertoire consists of some 120,000 clones, with approximately 75% occurring once and the leading ten covering 1.5% to 2%.

The specimen comprised blood, sampled from a patient whose treatment included radiotherapy and nephrectomy. The chain joins TRBV5-3 to TRBJ1-1; 10 positions match TRBD1. TRBV5-3 is identified as an open reading frame with a role that is uncertain. This receptor was obtained from a woman between 55 and 75 years old with renal cell carcinoma. The CDR3: CARSSRQGAVDTEAFF. The CDR3 DNA sequence: TGTGCCAGAAGCTCCCGACAGGGGGCAGTCGACACTGAAGCTTTCTTT.